These 10 T cell receptor beta chains were sequenced from one sample in a study of cytomegalovirus exposure and HLA in healthy donors. Primers: 60 Vbeta forward and 13 Jbeta reverse. This table comes from immunoSEQ multiplex PCR, and its TCRdb copy is limited to in-frame clones, with some not included. The sample lists about 180,000 clones, roughly 80% seen once, with around 5.7% in the top ten. Sequenced material: PBMCs. The receptors originated from a middle-aged man in good health and CMV-seronegative.

V usage is TRBV10-3 and J usage is TRBJ2-7; D not certain. The CDR3 runs to 14 residues. V was clipped by 2 bases and J by 5 bases, with 13 bases between them. In germline, CDR1 is ENHRY, CDR2 SYGVKD. In nucleotides, the CDR3 is TGTGCCATCAGTGAGAACCCGCTGGGCAACGAGCAGTACTTC. Translating gives CAISENPLGNEQYF.

The gene calls are TRBV30 and TRBJ1-3, with TRBD1 as a possible D gene (5 bases). CDR1 is GTSNPN, CDR2 SVGIG, per germline (reference sequence). Trimming took 4 bases from V and 8 from J, leaving 15 bases between them. This CDR3 contains 13 residues. The CDR3 bases are TGTGCCTGGACGAAGGGGTTCTCGCACACCATATATTTT. This encodes CAWTKGFSHTIYF.

The V call is TRBV5-4, the J call TRBJ2-1; 7 bases agree with TRBD1. The CDR3 has 15 amino acids. Germline V gene data show CDR1 as SGHNT and CDR2 as YYREEE (reference sequence). J was trimmed by 4 bases and V by 1 base; bases with no gene match: 5. DNA for the CDR3: TGTGCCAGCAGCTTGCAAGGGGGCCCTTACAATGAGCAGTTCTTC. Its protein product is CASSLQGGPYNEQFF.

The rearrangement uses TRBV6-5 and TRBJ2-1, with 11 bases aligning to TRBD2. Germline-derived CDR1 and CDR2 are MNHEY and SVGAGI. V shed 6 bases and J 1 base; nucleotides not matched to a gene: 2. The CDR3 covers 15 residues. In DNA form, the CDR3 reads TGTGCCAGCAGGACTAGCGGGAATTCCTACAATGAGCAGTTCTTC. This gives the protein CASRTSGNSYNEQFF.

The V gene is TRBV19, the J gene TRBJ1-3, with D perhaps matching TRBD1 (5 bases). Trimming shortened V by 5 bases and J by 2 bases, and 16 bases separated the two germline ends. CDR1 and CDR2 (germline): LNHDA, SQIVND (reference sequence). This CDR3 spans 16 amino acids. In nucleotides, the CDR3 is TGTGCCAGTAGTGCATACCCAACGGGGGCTGGAAACACCATATATTTT. Its translation is CASSAYPTGAGNTIYF.

A few counts support this clone. The V and J genes are TRBV4-1 and TRBJ2-5, with TRBD2 matching over 10 bases. V gave up 0 bases and J gave up 5 bases; unmatched junction bases: 15. The CDR3 sequence is 19 residues long. Looked up from germline, CDR1 is MGHRA and CDR2 is YSYEKL. The CDR3 loop is CASSQDTLPSGSSRETQYF. In nucleotides, the CDR3 is TGCGCCAGCAGCCAAGATACCCTTCCTAGCGGGAGTAGCCGGGAGACCCAGTACTTC.

This clone showed up just a few times. The chain has TRBV10-3 and TRBJ2-3, with 8 positions matching TRBD2. There are 16 residues in the CDR3. With V trimmed by 6 bases and J by 2 bases, 10 bases remained unmatched. Germline V gene lookup returns CDR1 ENHRY and CDR2 SYGVKD. CDR3 in amino acids: CAISQDGLAATDTQYF. CDR3 nucleotide sequence: TGTGCCATCAGCCAAGACGGACTAGCAGCCACAGATACGCAGTATTTT.

This rearrangement joins TRBV19 to TRBJ2-3; D perhaps matches TRBD2 (6 bases). This CDR3 is 15 amino acids long. Per the germline V gene, CDR1 is LNHDA and CDR2 is SQIVND (reference sequence). Deletions cut 7 bases from V and 2 bases from J, with 16 bases between. CDR3 nucleotide sequence: TGTGCCAGTATGCCTCGGACTACCGACACAGATACGCAGTATTTT. Protein product: CASMPRTTDTDTQYF. The variable domain in full, completed from reference TRBV19 and TRBJ2-3, reads DGGITQSPKYLFRKEGQNVTLSCEQNLNHDAMYWYRQDPGQGLRLIYYSQIVNDFQKGDIAEGYSVSREKKESFPLTVTSAQKNPTAFYLCASMPRTTDTDTQYFGPGTRLTVL.

The chain links TRBV10-3 to TRBJ2-1; 12 bases map to TRBD2. Trimming took 4 bases from V and 8 from J; bases not matched to a gene: 6. Germline V gene sequence: CDR1 ENHRY, CDR2 SYGVKD. The CDR3 totals 15 residues. Here the CDR3 reads CAISATSGREDEQFF. The DNA of the CDR3 is TGTGCCATCAGTGCGACTAGCGGGAGAGAGGATGAGCAGTTCTTC.

The chain carries TRBV29-1 and TRBJ2-1; a possible D gene is TRBD1 (6 bases). The V end lost 0 bases, the J end lost 1 base, and 10 bases lay between the germline ends. The CDR3 has 15 residues. Germline V gene sequence: CDR1 SQVTM, CDR2 ANQGSEA. The CDR3 sequence is CSVEDGQGSYNEQFF. In DNA, the CDR3 is TGCAGCGTTGAAGATGGCCAGGGGTCCTACAATGAGCAGTTCTTC.